This TCR beta chain was sequenced for a study of graft-versus-host responses after intestinal transplantation. The CDR3 is made up of 16 amino acids. Measured with immunoSEQ multiplex PCR; TCRdb has only the in-frame clones, and not every one. Counted here are more than 50,000 clones, about nine tenths occurring once; the ten biggest clones make up roughly 1.7%. A remark on this clone: As yet, its antigen is unknown.

Intraepithelial plus lamina propria lymphocytes were released by processing graft tissue. Study outcomes and limitations: Within the allografts of patients who had graft-donor T cell macrochimerism, graft-versus-host to host-versus-graft clonal ratios were high.

This TCR was recovered from a human patient who received an intestinal transplant, so some T cells may come from the graft donor. The input for sequencing was ileum tissue, taken roughly 390 days after transplant. This rearrangement joins TRBV21-1 to TRBJ2-2. TRBV21-1 is annotated as a pseudogene. CDR3 bases: TGTGCCAGCAGCAAAGTTGCTAGGGATAGGACCGGGGAGCTGTTTTTT. Translated, it gives CASSKVARDRTGELFF.